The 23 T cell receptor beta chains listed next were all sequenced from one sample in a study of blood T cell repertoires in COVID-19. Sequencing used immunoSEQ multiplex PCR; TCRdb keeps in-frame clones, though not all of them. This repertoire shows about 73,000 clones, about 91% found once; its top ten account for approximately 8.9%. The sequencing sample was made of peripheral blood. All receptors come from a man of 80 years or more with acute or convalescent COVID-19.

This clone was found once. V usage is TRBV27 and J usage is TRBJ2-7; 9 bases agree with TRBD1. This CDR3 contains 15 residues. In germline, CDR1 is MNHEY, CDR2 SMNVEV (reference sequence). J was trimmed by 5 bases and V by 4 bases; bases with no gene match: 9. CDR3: CASSSPGTGLDEQYF. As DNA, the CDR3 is TGTGCCAGCAGTTCCCCAGGGACAGGGCTGGACGAGCAGTACTTC.

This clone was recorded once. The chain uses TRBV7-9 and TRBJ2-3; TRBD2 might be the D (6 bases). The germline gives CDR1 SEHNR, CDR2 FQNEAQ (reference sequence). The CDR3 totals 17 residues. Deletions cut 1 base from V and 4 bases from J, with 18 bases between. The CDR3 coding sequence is TGTGCCAGCAGCTTAGGTCTTGGAGGGACGAGAGCAGATACGCAGTATTTT. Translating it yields CASSLGLGGTRADTQYF.

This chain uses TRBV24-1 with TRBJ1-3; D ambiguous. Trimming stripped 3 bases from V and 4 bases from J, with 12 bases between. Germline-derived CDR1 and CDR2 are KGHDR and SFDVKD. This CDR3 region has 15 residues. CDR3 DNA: TGTGCCACCAGTGATCCCCGAGGGAGCGGAAACACCATATATTTT. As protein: CATSDPRGSGNTIYF.

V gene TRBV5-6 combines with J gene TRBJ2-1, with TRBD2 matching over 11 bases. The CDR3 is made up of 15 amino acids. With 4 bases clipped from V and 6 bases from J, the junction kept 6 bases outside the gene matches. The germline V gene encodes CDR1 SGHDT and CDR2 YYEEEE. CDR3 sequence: CASSPGLAESNEQFF. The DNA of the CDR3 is TGTGCCAGCAGCCCGGGACTAGCGGAGTCCAATGAGCAGTTCTTC.

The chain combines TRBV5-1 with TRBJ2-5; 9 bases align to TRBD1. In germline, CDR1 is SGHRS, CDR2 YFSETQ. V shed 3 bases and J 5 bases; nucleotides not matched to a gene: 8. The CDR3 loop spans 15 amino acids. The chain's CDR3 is CASSSGTGPRETQYF. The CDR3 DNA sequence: TGCGCCAGCAGCTCGGGGACAGGGCCGCGGGAGACCCAGTACTTC. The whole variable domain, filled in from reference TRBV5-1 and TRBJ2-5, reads KAGVTQTPRYLIKTRGQQVTLSCSPISGHRSVSWYQQTPGQGLQFLFEYFSETQRNKGNFPGRFSGRQFSNSRSEMNVSTLELGDSALYLCASSSGTGPRETQYFGPGTRLLVL.

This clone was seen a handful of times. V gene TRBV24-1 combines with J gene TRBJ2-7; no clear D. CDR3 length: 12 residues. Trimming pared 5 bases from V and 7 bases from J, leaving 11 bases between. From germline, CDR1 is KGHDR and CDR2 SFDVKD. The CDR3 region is CATSGRYEEQYF. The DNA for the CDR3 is TGTGCCACCAGTGGGCGGTACGAAGAGCAGTACTTC.

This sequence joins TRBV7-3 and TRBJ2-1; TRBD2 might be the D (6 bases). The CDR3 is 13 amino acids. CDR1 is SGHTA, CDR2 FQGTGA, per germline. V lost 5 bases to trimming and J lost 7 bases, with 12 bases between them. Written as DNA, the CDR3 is TGTGCCAGCAGCCTAGGACTACTGAATGAGCAGTTCTTC. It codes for CASSLGLLNEQFF.

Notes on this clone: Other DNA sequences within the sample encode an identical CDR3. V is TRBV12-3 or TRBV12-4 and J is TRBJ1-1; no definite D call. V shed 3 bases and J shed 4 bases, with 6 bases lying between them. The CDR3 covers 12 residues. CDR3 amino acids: CASSFSGTEAFF. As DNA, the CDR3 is TGTGCCAGCAGTTTTTCCGGCACTGAAGCTTTCTTT.

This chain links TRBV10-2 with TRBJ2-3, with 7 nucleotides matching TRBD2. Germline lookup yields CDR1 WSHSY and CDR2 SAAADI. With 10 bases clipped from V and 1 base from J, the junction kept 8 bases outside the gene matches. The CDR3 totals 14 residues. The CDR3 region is CAIGGLVGTDTQYF. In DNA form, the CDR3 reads TGCGCCATCGGTGGACTAGTCGGCACAGATACGCAGTATTTT.

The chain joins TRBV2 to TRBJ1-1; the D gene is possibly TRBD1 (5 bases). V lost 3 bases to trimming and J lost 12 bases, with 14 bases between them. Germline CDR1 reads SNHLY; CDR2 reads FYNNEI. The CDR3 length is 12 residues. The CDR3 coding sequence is TGTGCCAGCAGTGATATGCAGGGTATAACTTTCTTT. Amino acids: CASSDMQGITFF.

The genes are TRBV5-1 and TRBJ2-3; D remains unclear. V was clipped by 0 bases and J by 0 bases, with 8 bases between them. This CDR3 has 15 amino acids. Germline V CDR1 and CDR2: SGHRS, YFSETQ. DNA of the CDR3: TGCGCCAGCAGCTTGGACTTCACTAGCACAGATACGCAGTATTTT. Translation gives CASSLDFTSTDTQYF.

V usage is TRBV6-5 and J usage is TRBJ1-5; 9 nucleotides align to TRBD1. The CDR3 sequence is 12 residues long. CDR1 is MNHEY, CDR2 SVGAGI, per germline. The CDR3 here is CACGTGNQPQHF. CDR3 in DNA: TGTGCATGTGGGACAGGGAATCAGCCCCAGCATTTT.

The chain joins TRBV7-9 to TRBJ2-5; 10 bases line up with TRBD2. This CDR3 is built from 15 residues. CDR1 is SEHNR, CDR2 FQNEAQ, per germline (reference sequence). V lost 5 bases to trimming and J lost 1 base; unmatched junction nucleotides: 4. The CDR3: CASSGTSVAQETQYF. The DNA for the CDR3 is TGTGCCAGCAGCGGGACTAGCGTGGCCCAAGAGACCCAGTACTTC.

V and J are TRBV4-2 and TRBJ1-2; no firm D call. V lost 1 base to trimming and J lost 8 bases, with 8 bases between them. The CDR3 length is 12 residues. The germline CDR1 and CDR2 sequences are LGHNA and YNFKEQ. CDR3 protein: CASSQGGEGYTF. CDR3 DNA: TGTGCCAGCAGCCAAGGGGGAGAAGGCTACACCTTC.

Here the CDR3 reads CATSRGLESSYEQYF. The CDR3 DNA follows: TGTGCCACCAGCAGGGGACTGGAAAGCTCCTACGAGCAGTACTTC. The rearrangement joins TRBV15 to TRBJ2-7, with D perhaps TRBD2 (6 bases). Trimming cost V 3 bases and J 0 bases, with 12 bases left between them. CDR3 length equals 15 residues. The germline gives CDR1 LNHNV, CDR2 YYDKDF (reference sequence).

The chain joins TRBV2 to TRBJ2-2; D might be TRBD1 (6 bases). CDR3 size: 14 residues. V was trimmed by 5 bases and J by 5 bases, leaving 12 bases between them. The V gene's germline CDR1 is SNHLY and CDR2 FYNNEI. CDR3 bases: TGTGCCAGCAGTATCATAGGGGGAACCGGGGAGCTGTTTTTT. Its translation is CASSIIGGTGELFF. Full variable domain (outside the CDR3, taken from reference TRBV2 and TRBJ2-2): EPEVTQTPSHQVTQMGQEVILRCVPISNHLYFYWYRQILGQKVEFLVSFYNNEISEKSEIFDDQFSVERPDGSNFTLKIRSTKLEDSAMYFCASSIIGGTGELFFGEGSRLTVL.

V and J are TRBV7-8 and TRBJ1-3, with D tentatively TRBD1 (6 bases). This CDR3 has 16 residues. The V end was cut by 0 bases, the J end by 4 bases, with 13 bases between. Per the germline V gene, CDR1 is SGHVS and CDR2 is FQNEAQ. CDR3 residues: CASSLAVTGLGNTIYF. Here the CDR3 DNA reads TGTGCCAGCAGCTTAGCGGTGACAGGCTTAGGAAACACCATATATTTT.

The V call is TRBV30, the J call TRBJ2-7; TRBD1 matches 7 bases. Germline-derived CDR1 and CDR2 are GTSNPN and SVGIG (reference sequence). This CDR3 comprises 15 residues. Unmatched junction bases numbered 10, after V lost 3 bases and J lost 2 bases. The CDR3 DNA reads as TGTGCCTGGAGACGGCCGGGACAGTCGACCTACGAGCAGTACTTC. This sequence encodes CAWRRPGQSTYEQYF. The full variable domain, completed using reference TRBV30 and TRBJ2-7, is SQTIHQWPATLVQPVGSPLSLECTVEGTSNPNLYWYRQAAGRGLQLLFYSVGIGQISSEVPQNLSASRPQDRQFILSSKKLLLSDSGFYLCAWRRPGQSTYEQYFGPGTRLTVT.

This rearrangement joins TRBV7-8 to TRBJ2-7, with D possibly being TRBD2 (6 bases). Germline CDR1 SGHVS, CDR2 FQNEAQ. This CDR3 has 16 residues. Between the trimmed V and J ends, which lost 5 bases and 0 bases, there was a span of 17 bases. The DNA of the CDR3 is TGTGCCAGCAGCCATATCTCCGGGACTGGCTCCTACGAGCAGTACTTC. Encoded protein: CASSHISGTGSYEQYF.

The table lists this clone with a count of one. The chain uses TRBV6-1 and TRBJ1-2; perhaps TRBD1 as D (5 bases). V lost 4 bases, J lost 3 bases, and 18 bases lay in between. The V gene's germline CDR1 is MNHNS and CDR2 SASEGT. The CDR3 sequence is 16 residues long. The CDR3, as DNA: TGTGCCAGCAGTGCCCACAAGGGGCCCTTCGACTATGGCTACACCTTC. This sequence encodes CASSAHKGPFDYGYTF.

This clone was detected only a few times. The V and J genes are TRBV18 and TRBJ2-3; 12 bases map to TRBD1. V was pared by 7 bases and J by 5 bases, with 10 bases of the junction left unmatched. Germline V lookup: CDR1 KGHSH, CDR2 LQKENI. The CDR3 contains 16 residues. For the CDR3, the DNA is TGTGCCAGCTGCCCCGGGACAGGGGGCGCGAAAGATACGCAGTATTTT. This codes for CASCPGTGGAKDTQYF.

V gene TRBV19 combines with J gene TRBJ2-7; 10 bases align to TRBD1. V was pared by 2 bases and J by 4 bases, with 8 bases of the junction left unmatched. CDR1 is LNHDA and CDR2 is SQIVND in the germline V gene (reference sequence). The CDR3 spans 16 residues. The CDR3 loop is CASSIRHGQGGYEQYF. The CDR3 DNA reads TGTGCCAGTAGTATACGGCATGGACAGGGGGGTTACGAGCAGTACTTC.

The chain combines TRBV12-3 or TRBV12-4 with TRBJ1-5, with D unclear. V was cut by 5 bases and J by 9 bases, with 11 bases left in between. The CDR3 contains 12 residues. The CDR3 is CASSLHPGPQHF. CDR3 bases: TGTGCCAGCAGTCTCCACCCCGGGCCCCAGCATTTT.